This is a list of T cell receptor beta chains from one sample in a study of T cells expressing NK-cell markers. TCRdb re-called the 5' RACE reads; every CDR3 protein appears as one record, without DNA. Recorded for this sample: a few hundred thousand distinct CDR3 sequences. Sequencing was performed on blood T cells: a sorted CD56 or NKG2C T cell subset, CD4+ or CD8+ T cells, or bulk PBMC T cells (not recorded which). The receptors originated from a man younger than 35 in good health. CDR3s include the opening cysteine and the closing phenylalanine or tryptophan.

J gene,V gene,CDR3 protein
TRBJ2-1,TRBV5-5,CASSFGGGIYNEQFF
TRBJ1-6,TRBV12-3/TRBV12-4,CASRRTGLDRNSPLHF
TRBJ2-6,TRBV30,CAWSVHPTGVNVLTF
TRBJ2-2,TRBV12-3/TRBV12-4,CASSRGTSRRSTGELFF
TRBJ2-1,TRBV30,CAWSVRLAGGGNEQFF
TRBJ2-1,TRBV6-2/TRBV6-3,CASAGVEFYQGSDNEQFF
TRBJ2-7,TRBV6-4,CASSEGQPRLEYF
TRBJ2-5,TRBV18,CASSLRDRYQETQYF
TRBJ2-1,TRBV20-1,CSARDGEREGYNEQFF
TRBJ2-5,TRBV11-2,CASSFWTGGRNQETQYF
TRBJ1-2,TRBV19,CASSREAENYGYTF
TRBJ2-3,TRBV20-1,CSARVGQYTQYF
TRBJ1-5,TRBV19,CASSVKENQPQHF
TRBJ2-5,TRBV7-2,CASSSRTQETQYF
TRBJ1-2,TRBV11-2,CASSLVSGTGGYTF
TRBJ2-1,TRBV12-3/TRBV12-4,CASSLFERGLTSSYNEQFF
TRBJ2-5,TRBV5-1,CASSLAREGLGETQYF
TRBJ1-2,TRBV5-1,CASTGGVGYTF
TRBJ1-6,TRBV29-1,CSVGQGGSPLHF
TRBJ2-1,TRBV5-1,CASSWGRDSSYNEQFF
TRBJ2-3,TRBV29-1,CTYTGGSGVTDTQYF
TRBJ2-1,TRBV19,CASSFRDFLGEQFF
TRBJ2-1,TRBV7-2,CASSRLIVGSGKQFF
TRBJ1-2,TRBV28,CATRKGANYGYTF
TRBJ2-3,TRBV5-1,CASSLSSGGASTDTQYF
TRBJ2-2,TRBV5-1,CASSLALAEGSGELFF